The present T cell receptor (beta chain) was sequenced within a study of cytomegalovirus exposure and HLA in healthy donors. Broader study findings: Solely CMV serostatus was available to characterize immune exposure. Some public TCRs appeared in many individuals, while most sequences were rare.

13 Jbeta primers and 60 Vbeta primers were used for the PCR. Source study methods: Later, 80 million or so unique TCR beta chains were counted in an analysis, and roughly 11 million of them were shared. Clones were sequenced by immunoSEQ multiplex PCR, and TCRdb holds only the in-frame ones, with some missing. V and J calls and clone size follow that table, whereas D and trimming were derived from the DNA. This table holds 100,000 to 150,000 clones. A remark on this clone: Its antigen is undetermined.

Germline-derived CDR1 and CDR2 are MNHEY and SMNVEV (reference sequence). J was trimmed by 11 bases and V by 2 bases; bases with no gene match: 9. The CDR3 is made up of 14 amino acids. Nominal health characterized the donors when sampled, though unrecorded immune exposures were likely. This rearrangement joins TRBV27 to TRBJ1-5, with 7 bases fitting TRBD1. Sequenced material: PBMCs. The sequence derives from a woman aged 40 to 50 in good health and CMV-seronegative. The CDR3 nucleotides are TGTGCCAGCAGTTTAGGGGCAGGGGGTAGGGCCCAGCATTTT. Its translation is CASSLGAGGRAQHF.